This T cell receptor beta chain was sequenced during a study of blood T cell repertoires in COVID-19. Study summary: Both acute and convalescent COVID-19 samples were obtained from the United States, Italy and Spain.

The CDR3 length is 16 residues. Germline CDR1 is SGHRS and CDR2 is YFSETQ. V shed 4 bases and J 5 bases; nucleotides not matched to a gene: 9. Under the authors' procedure: Amplification of reference gene primers was used by the study to estimate nucleated cell counts. The protocol was immunoSEQ multiplex PCR, while the TCRdb copy is restricted to in-frame clones and leaves out a portion. The V and J calls and clone size are taken from that table; D and trimming were inferred from the DNA. Of some 250,000 clones in the sample, around 90% are singletons; the top ten hold about 2%. Recruits, aged roughly 18 to 95 years, lived in 24 US areas.

Sequenced input: PBMCs or T cells enriched from blood (not recorded which). The V and J genes are TRBV5-1 and TRBJ2-2; 9 bases match TRBD1. The TCR comes from a woman between 40 and 50 years old with acute COVID-19. In DNA, the CDR3 is TGCGCCAGCAGCCCGAGGACAGGGGTGGGAACCGGGGAGCTGTTTTTT. Its protein product is CASSPRTGVGTGELFF. Supplemented by reference TRBV5-1 and TRBJ2-2, the full variable domain reads KAGVTQTPRYLIKTRGQQVTLSCSPISGHRSVSWYQQTPGQGLQFLFEYFSETQRNKGNFPGRFSGRQFSNSRSEMNVSTLELGDSALYLCASSPRTGVGTGELFFGEGSRLTVL.